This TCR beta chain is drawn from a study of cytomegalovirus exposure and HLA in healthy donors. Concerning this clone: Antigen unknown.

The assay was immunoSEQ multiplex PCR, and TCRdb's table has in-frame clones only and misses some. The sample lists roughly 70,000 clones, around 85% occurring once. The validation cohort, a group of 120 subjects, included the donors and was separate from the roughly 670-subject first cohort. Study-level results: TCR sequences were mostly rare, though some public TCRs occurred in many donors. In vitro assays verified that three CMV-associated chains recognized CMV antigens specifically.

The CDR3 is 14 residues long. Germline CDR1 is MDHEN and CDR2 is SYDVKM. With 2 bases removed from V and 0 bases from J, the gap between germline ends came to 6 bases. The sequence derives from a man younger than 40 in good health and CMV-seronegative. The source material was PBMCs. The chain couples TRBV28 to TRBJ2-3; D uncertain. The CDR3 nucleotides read TGTGCCAGCAGTTTAGAGCTTAGCACAGATACGCAGTATTTT. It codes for CASSLELSTDTQYF.